The 28 T cell receptor beta chains reported below all come from one sample, sequenced in a study of control samples from healthy donors and cancer patients. Generated by immunoSEQ multiplex PCR, the TCRdb table keeps only in-frame clones and is missing some. The sample yields roughly 73,000 clones, approximately 87% seen once. Sequencing was done on a sample of blood. The receptor set was obtained from a man between 45 and 60 years old in good health.

The gene calls are TRBV7-9 and TRBJ1-2, with 8 bases that match TRBD1. The CDR3 covers 14 residues. The germline V gene has CDR1 SEHNR and CDR2 FQNEAQ (reference sequence). Trimming cost V 1 base and J 4 bases; bases outside gene matches: 2. The CDR3 is CASSLETGAYGYTF. The CDR3 region has the DNA TGTGCCAGCAGCTTAGAGACAGGGGCCTATGGCTACACCTTC.

In its sample, this clone was seen a few times. This sequence joins TRBV9 and TRBJ1-1; maybe TRBD1 (5 bases). Trimming shortened V by 3 bases and J by 5 bases, and 14 bases separated the two germline ends. Germline-derived CDR1 and CDR2 are SGDLS and YYNGEE. CDR3 length: 14 amino acids. In DNA, the CDR3 is TGTGCCAGCAGCGGGAGGGGAAAGAGGACTGAAGCTTTCTTT. It is translated as CASSGRGKRTEAFF.

V gene TRBV28 combines with J gene TRBJ2-2, with D perhaps matching TRBD2 (6 bases). Trimming took 3 bases from V and 0 from J, leaving 8 bases between them. CDR1 MDHEN and CDR2 SYDVKM come from the germline V gene. The CDR3 extends over 15 amino acids. CDR3 loop: CASSLGGANTGELFF. The CDR3 nucleotides read TGTGCCAGCAGTTTGGGGGGAGCGAACACCGGGGAGCTGTTTTTT.

V usage is TRBV5-4 and J usage is TRBJ1-4; TRBD1 matches at 9 bases. The V gene's germline CDR1 is SGHNT and CDR2 YYREEE (reference sequence). With V trimmed by 0 bases and J by 8 bases, 5 bases remained unmatched. The length of the CDR3 is 15 residues. CDR3: CASSLETGGWEKLFF. CDR3 DNA sequence: TGTGCCAGCAGCTTGGAGACAGGGGGTTGGGAAAAACTGTTTTTT.

V and J are TRBV19 and TRBJ1-1; no firm D call. Trimming removed 2 bases at V and 5 bases at J, with 12 bases between. Germline V lookup: CDR1 LNHDA, CDR2 SQIVND (reference sequence). The CDR3 consists of 14 residues. The CDR3 loop reads CASSIQSVGTEAFF. The CDR3 DNA reads as TGTGCCAGTAGTATACAGAGCGTTGGAACTGAAGCTTTCTTT.

This rearrangement joins TRBV19 to TRBJ2-7, with 8 bases matching TRBD1. Germline CDR1 reads LNHDA; CDR2 reads SQIVND (reference sequence). CDR3 length: 13 residues. Unmatched junction bases numbered 8, after V lost 7 bases and J lost 6 bases. The CDR3 bases are TGTGCCAGTACCGGGACAGGTCCCTCCGAGCAGTACTTC. This sequence encodes CASTGTGPSEQYF.

V is TRBV28 and J is TRBJ2-5, with 8 bases fitting TRBD2. After removal of 1 base from V and 0 bases from J, the junction contained 4 bases not matched to a gene. Germline-derived CDR1 and CDR2 are MDHEN and SYDVKM. This CDR3 is 16 amino acids long. The chain's CDR3 is CASSLFGAGDQETQYF. In DNA, the CDR3 is TGTGCCAGCAGTTTATTCGGAGCGGGGGACCAAGAGACCCAGTACTTC.

The rearrangement uses TRBV6-2 or TRBV6-3 and TRBJ2-2; weak D call: TRBD2 (6 bases). The CDR3 spans 16 residues. The V and J ends lost 0 bases and 0 bases respectively, with 8 bases between them. Per the germline V gene, CDR1 is MNHEY and CDR2 is SVGEGT. The chain's CDR3 is CASSYSGGANTGELFF. CDR3 sequence (DNA): TGTGCCAGCAGTTACTCTGGAGGGGCGAACACCGGGGAGCTGTTTTTT.

The J gene is TRBJ1-5, the V gene TRBV24-1; 7 bases are a match to TRBD1. Unmatched junction bases numbered 3, after V lost 3 bases and J lost 2 bases. Germline-derived CDR1 and CDR2 are KGHDR and SFDVKD. The CDR3 length is 15 residues. Written as DNA, the CDR3 is TGTGCCACCAGTGATCATACAGGGGGCAATCAGCCCCAGCATTTT. It translates to CATSDHTGGNQPQHF.

V is TRBV7-9 and J is TRBJ2-7; TRBD2 matches 16 bases. CDR1 and CDR2 from the germline V gene are SEHNR and FQNEAQ (reference sequence). Trimming cost V 5 bases and J 5 bases; bases outside gene matches: 15. The CDR3 contains 19 residues. The CDR3 here is CASSPVQGLAGGAENEQYF. CDR3 nucleotides: TGTGCCAGCAGCCCCGTCCAGGGACTAGCGGGGGGGGCAGAAAACGAGCAGTACTTC.

The J gene is TRBJ1-2, the V gene TRBV7-2; possible D gene TRBD1, 6 bases. Trimming took 4 bases from V and 5 from J, leaving 14 bases between them. Germline CDR1 and CDR2: SGHTA and FQGNSA. This CDR3 spans 14 amino acids. CDR3 residues: CASSSNRDPYGYTF. As DNA, the CDR3 is TGTGCCAGCAGCTCTAACAGGGACCCATATGGCTACACCTTC.

The chain recombines TRBV29-1 with TRBJ1-3, with a possible D match to TRBD1 (6 bases). The CDR3 runs 12 residues. Germline V gives CDR1 SQVTM, CDR2 ANQGSEA. The germline V and J ends were trimmed by 7 bases and 2 bases, with 9 bases remaining between them. The DNA for the CDR3 is TGCAGCGCCGGGACAACTGGAAACACCATATATTTT. This encodes CSAGTTGNTIYF. Based on the CDR3 plus reference TRBV29-1 and TRBJ1-3, the full variable domain is SAVISQKPSRDICQRGTSLTIQCQVDSQVTMMFWYRQQPGQSLTLIATANQGSEATYESGFVIDKFPISRPNLTFSTLTVSNMSPEDSSIYLCSAGTTGNTIYFGEGSWLTVV.

The chain joins TRBV5-6 to TRBJ2-7; D perhaps matches TRBD1 (6 bases). Per the germline V gene, CDR1 is SGHDT and CDR2 is YYEEEE. Trimming removed 2 bases from V and 6 bases from J, with 12 bases in between. CDR3 length equals 13 residues. The chain's CDR3 is CASSFSRGLEQYF. CDR3 DNA sequence: TGTGCCAGCAGCTTCAGCAGGGGCCTCGAGCAGTACTTC.

The chain recombines TRBV27 with TRBJ2-7, with D possibly being TRBD1 (5 bases). Germline CDR1 reads MNHEY; CDR2 reads SMNVEV (reference sequence). V was cut by 3 bases and J by 6 bases, with 15 bases left in between. This CDR3 has 14 residues. CDR3 DNA: TGTGCCAGCAGTTTCAGGGCTAGTGCCAGCGAGCAGTACTTC. Its translation: CASSFRASASEQYF.

The gene calls are TRBV5-1 and TRBJ2-1, with 9 nucleotides matching TRBD1. This CDR3 has 16 residues. The V segment lost 4 bases and the J segment 6 bases; nucleotides outside the gene matches: 11. CDR1 is SGHRS and CDR2 is YFSETQ in the germline V gene. The CDR3 nucleotides are TGCGCCAGCAGCGTATTTTTACAGGGGGCTGGCAATGAGCAGTTCTTC. Its protein is CASSVFLQGAGNEQFF.

V gene TRBV7-2 combines with J gene TRBJ2-5; weak D call: TRBD2 (5 bases). The CDR3 runs 14 residues. Trimming stripped 1 base from V and 5 bases from J, with 11 bases between. Germline V gene lookup returns CDR1 SGHTA and CDR2 FQGNSA. The CDR3 DNA is TGTGCCAGCAGCTTAGGTAGGGAGCGCGAGACCCAGTACTTC. Protein product: CASSLGRERETQYF. The full variable domain, rest sourced from reference TRBV7-2 and TRBJ2-5, is GAGVSQSPSNKVTEKGKDVELRCDPISGHTALYWYRQSLGQGLEFLIYFQGNSAPDKSGLPSDRFSAERTGGSVSTLTIQRTQQEDSAVYLCASSLGRERETQYFGPGTRLLVL.

This chain links TRBV7-9 with TRBJ2-1; TRBD2 agrees at 7 bases. The ends lost 5 bases at V and 1 base at J; junction bases unmatched: 2. Germline V CDR1 and CDR2: SEHNR, FQNEAQ (reference sequence). The CDR3 consists of 14 residues. The CDR3 DNA reads as TGTGCCAGCAGCCGTAGCGGGTCCTACAATGAGCAGTTCTTC. Residues: CASSRSGSYNEQFF.

The chain has TRBV7-2 and TRBJ1-6; D gene uncertain. Germline V gives CDR1 SGHTA, CDR2 FQGNSA. Trimming took off 5 bases at V and 9 bases at J, with 23 bases between the two ends. This CDR3 region has 17 residues. CDR3 nucleotide sequence: TGTGCCAGCAGCCACCAGTTAGACCAAACTGTTCGTTCACCCCTCCACTTT. It is translated as CASSHQLDQTVRSPLHF.

The V and J genes are TRBV12-5 and TRBJ1-3, with D maybe TRBD1 (5 bases). The CDR3 loop spans 14 amino acids. V lost 5 bases, J lost 0 bases, and 8 bases lay in between. Germline CDR1 and CDR2: LGHNT and FRNRAP. The CDR3 is CASGRGASGNTIYF. The CDR3 DNA sequence: TGTGCTAGTGGTCGCGGGGCCTCTGGAAACACCATATATTTT.

The chain combines TRBV19 with TRBJ2-4; D gene unclear. CDR3 size: 14 residues. Deletions cut 4 bases from V and 3 bases from J, with 10 bases between. Germline V gene sequence: CDR1 LNHDA, CDR2 SQIVND (reference sequence). In DNA, the CDR3 is TGTGCCAGTAGTAATCTTCACGGCAAAAACATTCAGTACTTC. Its protein product is CASSNLHGKNIQYF.

The V call is TRBV7-3, the J call TRBJ2-1, with TRBD2 identical over 8 bases. CDR1 and CDR2 from the germline V gene are SGHTA and FQGTGA. The CDR3 length is 16 residues. With 2 bases clipped from V and 2 bases from J, the junction kept 5 bases outside the gene matches. The CDR3 DNA sequence: TGTGCCAGCAGCTTAGCCAGCGGGAGTCCCTACAATGAGCAGTTCTTC. Translating it yields CASSLASGSPYNEQFF.

The CDR3 is CASSRPPPNEQFF. Written as DNA, the CDR3 is TGTGCCAGTAGTAGGCCCCCTCCCAATGAGCAGTTCTTC. The chain recombines TRBV19 with TRBJ2-1; unclear D gene. V shed 4 bases and J shed 6 bases, with 10 bases lying between them. This CDR3 spans 13 amino acids. Germline CDR1 reads LNHDA; CDR2 reads SQIVND (reference sequence).

V and J are TRBV6-2 or TRBV6-3 and TRBJ2-2; perhaps TRBD2 as D (6 bases). V was pared by 2 bases and J by 5 bases, with 18 bases between. The CDR3 totals 17 residues. The germline V gene has CDR1 MNHEY and CDR2 SVGEGT. CDR3 sequence reads: CASSYNGGMLGTGELFF. The CDR3 DNA reads TGTGCCAGCAGTTACAATGGGGGGATGCTTGGGACCGGGGAGCTGTTTTTT.

This rearrangement joins TRBV11-3 to TRBJ2-2, with no clear D. This CDR3 has 14 residues. Looked up from germline, CDR1 is SGHNT and CDR2 is YENEEA. The germline V and J ends were trimmed by 6 bases and 7 bases, with 15 bases remaining between them. The CDR3 loop reads CASRPAVLHGELFF. As DNA, the CDR3 is TGTGCCAGCAGGCCTGCGGTTCTTCACGGGGAGCTGTTTTTT.

The chain has TRBV4-3 and TRBJ1-1; unclear D gene. V dropped 4 bases and J dropped 4 bases, with 16 bases sitting between them. This CDR3 contains 15 residues. The germline V gene has CDR1 LGHNA and CDR2 YSLEER. The CDR3 sequence: CASSRTAGPGTEAFF. In nucleotides, the CDR3 is TGCGCCAGCAGCCGTACCGCCGGTCCGGGCACTGAAGCTTTCTTT.

CDR3 amino acids: CASSVESSGNTIYF. CDR3 DNA sequence: TGTGCCAGCAGTGTGGAGAGCTCTGGAAACACCATATATTTT. The chain combines TRBV2 with TRBJ1-3; no clear D gene. Trimming pared 4 bases from V and 0 bases from J, leaving 7 bases between. The CDR3 has 14 amino acids. Germline V gene lookup returns CDR1 SNHLY and CDR2 FYNNEI.

The chain recombines TRBV4-2 with TRBJ1-2, with a weak D call TRBD1 (5 bases). Per germline, CDR1 LGHNA and CDR2 YNFKEQ. The CDR3 runs to 16 residues. V was shortened by 1 base and J by 4 bases, with 16 bases between the two germline ends. The CDR3 DNA reads TGTGCCAGCAGCCAAGGCCCCGGGGCTGAGGCCTATGGCTACACCTTC. It is translated as CASSQGPGAEAYGYTF.

V and J are TRBV11-1 and TRBJ2-5, with D perhaps TRBD1 or TRBD2 (6 bases each). This CDR3 has 15 residues. Per the germline V gene, CDR1 is SGHAT and CDR2 is FQDESV (reference sequence). Deletions cut 5 bases from V and 3 bases from J, with 16 bases between. CDR3 DNA: TGTGCCAGCAGCCTAGGCGGCGGGACAAAAGAGACCCAGTACTTC. It specifies CASSLGGGTKETQYF.